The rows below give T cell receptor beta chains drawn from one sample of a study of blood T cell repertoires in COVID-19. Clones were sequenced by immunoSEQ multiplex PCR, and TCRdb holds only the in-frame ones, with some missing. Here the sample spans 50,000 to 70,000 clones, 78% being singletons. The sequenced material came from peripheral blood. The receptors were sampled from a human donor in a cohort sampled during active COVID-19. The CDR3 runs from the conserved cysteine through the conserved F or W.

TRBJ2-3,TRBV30,CAWSVGQSTDTQYF
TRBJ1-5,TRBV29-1,CSVAPAGGQQPQHF
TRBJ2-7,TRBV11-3,CASSYQGYEQYF
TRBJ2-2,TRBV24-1,CATTDSGSELFF
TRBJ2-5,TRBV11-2,CASKTQGWKTQYF
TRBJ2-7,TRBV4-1,CASSQEGGGFYEQYF
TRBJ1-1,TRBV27,CASIRKTGFTEAFF
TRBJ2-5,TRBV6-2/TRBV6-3,CASTPGAWGTQYF
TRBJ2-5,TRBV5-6,CASSLGTGSQVTQYF
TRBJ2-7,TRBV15,CATSRTSGSSLYEQYF
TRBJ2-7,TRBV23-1,CASSQSSRQGVPYEQYF
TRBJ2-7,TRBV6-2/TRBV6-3,CASSYGGGANSYEQYF
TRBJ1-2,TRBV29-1,CSVGHNYGYTF
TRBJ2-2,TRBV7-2,CASSSQPLAGGALTGELFF
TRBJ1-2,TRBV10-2,CASRGYRGDIYGYTF
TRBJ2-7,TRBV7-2,CASSLAGGADEQYF
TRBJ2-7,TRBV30,CAWSGQGYEQYF
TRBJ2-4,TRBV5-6,CASSRGVASENIQYF
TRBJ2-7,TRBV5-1,CASSSYHRESRTYEQYF
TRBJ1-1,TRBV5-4,CASSLEGTGRPEAFF
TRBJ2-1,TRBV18,CASSRGTSGAVYNEQFF
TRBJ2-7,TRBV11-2,CASSLPSRGVREQYF
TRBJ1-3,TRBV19,CATQDSTSGNTIYF
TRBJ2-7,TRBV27,CASSQLGRGLYEQYF
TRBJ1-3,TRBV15,CATSRTGGNTIYF
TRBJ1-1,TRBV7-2,CASSFGQGGTEAFF
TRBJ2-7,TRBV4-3,CASSQDREREKYEQYF
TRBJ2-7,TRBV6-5,CASSTGTGGYEQYF
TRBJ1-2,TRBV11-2,CASSLGAGQFYGYTF